This T cell receptor beta chain was found in a study of Graves' ophthalmopathy and Graves' hyperthyroidism. The study, taken as a whole, reports: Cross-validated, the 13-signature model showed 87.88%/81.08% sensitivity/specificity, and 80%/75% in the test set.

Germline V gene sequence: CDR1 SGHTA, CDR2 FQGNSA. J was trimmed by 6 bases and V by 1 base; bases with no gene match: 9. The CDR3 is 17 residues long. It was from about 9.1 ml of fresh peripheral blood that the PBMCs came. This clonotype came up a few times. No antigen is known for it. CDR3 regions of TCR beta were amplified from RNA transcripts. HTBI primers served in a first-round RT-PCR, which a second-round multiplex PCR followed. TCRdb re-called the multiplex PCR reads with MiXCR, one entry per CDR3 protein. The sample has some 350,000 distinct CDR3 sequences, 17% seen once. This receptor was taken from an adult woman with stable Graves' hyperthyroidism. This chain uses TRBV7-2 with TRBJ2-7, with 13 positions matching TRBD2. Sequencing input: peripheral blood. CDR3 bases: TGTGCCAGCAGCTTAGTAGGGACTAGCGGGACCCCTACCGAGCAGTACTTC. This gives the protein CASSLVGTSGTPTEQYF.